Included here is one T cell receptor (beta chain) sequence, with context. Many counts were recorded for this clone. This receptor's antigen is unknown. Per-base quality was not reported, and no clone a single base away is much larger than it. This record belongs to a study of blood T cell repertoires in COVID-19 (dated by TCRdb to 2020 to 2022). Turning to the overall study: Samples covering the acute and convalescent phases of COVID-19 were provided by collaborators in the United States, Italy and Spain. The prospective study material was composed of cDNA or gDNA derived from T cells, B-cell-depleted T cells, or PBMCs. Subjects who had been exposed to COVID-19, were actively infected with it, or had recovered from it provided the deeply sampled blood TCRbeta repertoires that made up the dataset. The repertoires were made available in a free public database intended to serve as a resource for research on the immune response to SARS-CoV-2. The samples were drawn from the first 160 participants of the ongoing ImmuneRACE study and from 950 to 1,500 subjects provided by 6 global collaborators. A de-identified subject ID, COVID-19 status, age in years and sex were almost always included in the sample metadata. HLA class I and class II types, where available, came from metadata supplied by the sample provider rather than from assay-based typing. Results and caveats for the whole study, not just this receptor: The amount of clinical and demographic metadata varied by source and participant and was provided uncurated.

The immunoSEQ Assay, a bias-controlled multiplex PCR, was used to amplify TCRbeta CDR3 regions from genomic DNA. Per the source publication's procedure: The number of nucleated cells in each sample was estimated from the amplification of reference gene primers within the assay. To quantify the absolute abundance of each unique TCRbeta CDR3 rearrangement, sequence reads were collapsed and filtered. For each sample, productive Simpson clonality was calculated by taking the square root of Simpson's diversity index across productive rearrangements. TCRdb took this table from immuneACCESS and kept in-frame rearrangements with V and J called. Such tables lack part of the clones; where checked against another copy, unresolved V genes explain under half of the gap, and the rest is unexplained. The DNA gave D and trimming, while V, J and clone size come from that table. The sample records about 250,000 clones, over 80% of which are singletons. The top ten hold approximately 2% of the sample.

In the prospective study, participants were 18 to 89 years old, resided in about two dozen geographic areas of the United States, and were enrolled through a virtual design. To assign participants to cohorts, the prospective study relied on clinical history that participants themselves reported in a screening survey and a study questionnaire. Recovered participants in ImmuneRACE Cohort 3 were defined as having two consecutive negative NP/OP PCR tests, clearance from a healthcare professional, or resolution of symptoms. Each participant in the prospective study had whole blood, serum and a nasopharyngeal or oropharyngeal swab collected by mobile phlebotomists. Prospective study participants could optionally give additional blood draws and questionnaires over a roughly 2-month period. Before DNA extraction, blood samples from the prospective study were shipped at room temperature or frozen. The CDR3 contains 18 residues, cysteine and phenylalanine counted. The CDR3 DNA has 54 bases and is translated from base 1. Clipping removes 7 bases from V and 6 bases from J, with 22 as the unmatched junction base count. The germline V gene supplies CDR1 SGHTA and CDR2 FQGNSA.

This receptor was obtained from a woman aged 18-29 years who had recovered from COVID-19. The receptor chain draws on TRBV7-2 and TRBJ2-3; 7 middle bases align to TRBD2. The material sequenced was PBMCs or T cells enriched from blood (not recorded which). The DNA is TGTGCCAGCACGCCCCCTGGTTTCCTAGCGGCTCATGGGGATACGCAGTATTTT. It codes for CASTPPGFLAAHGDTQYF. The entire variable domain, with the stretches around the CDR3 drawn from the reference TRBV7-2 and TRBJ2-3 proteins, is GAGVSQSPSNKVTEKGKDVELRCDPISGHTALYWYRQSLGQGLEFLIYFQGNSAPDKSGLPSDRFSAERTGGSVSTLTIQRTQQEDSAVYLCASTPPGFLAAHGDTQYFGPGTRLTVL.